This TCR beta chain comes out of a study of shared clonotypes between healthy human individuals. The protocol was immunoSEQ multiplex PCR, while the TCRdb copy is restricted to in-frame clones and leaves out a portion. Here the sample spans 1,400,000 or so clones, less than 99% being singletons. V was trimmed by 0 bases and J by 0 bases, leaving 12 bases between them. The CDR3 sequence is 16 residues long. The rearrangement joins TRBV5-3 to TRBJ2-5; D may be TRBD1 (6 bases). TRBV5-3 is filed as an ORF, its function uncertain. The sequenced sample was naive CD4+ T cells sorted from blood. Described subset: CD45RA+ positively selected. This clonotype originated in a man younger than 45 in good health. The CDR3 loop reads CARSLVQGENQETQYF. The DNA for the CDR3 is TGTGCCAGAAGCTTGGTACAGGGTGAAAACCAAGAGACCCAGTACTTC.